This TCR beta chain was identified in a study of cytomegalovirus exposure and HLA in healthy donors. About the research overall: In an early release, HLA-typed donors contributed roughly 85 million unique TCR sequences.

As concerns this clone: No antigen is known for it.

CDR3 length: 15 amino acids. Germline CDR1 SGHRS, CDR2 YFSETQ. The J segment lost 3 bases and the V segment lost 0 bases, leaving 3 bases of the junction unmatched. It was with 60 Vbeta and 13 Jbeta primers that the PCR ran. Source study methods: Per a later analysis, the number of unique TCR beta chains was some 82 million, of which 9 million to 14 million were shared. Assay used: immunoSEQ multiplex PCR; TCRdb lists only in-frame clones, some missing. Clonal size and the V and J genes are those of that table, whereas D and trimming came from the DNA. This sample has approximately 150,000 clones, with about four fifths found just once. The study, taken as a whole, reports: It was confirmed in vitro that three of the CMV-associated chains were specific for CMV antigens.

This TCR was sampled from a woman under 30 in good health and CMV-seropositive. The chain is built from TRBV5-1 and TRBJ1-5; TRBD1 aligns across 7 bases. The sample taken for sequencing was PBMCs. CDR3 region: CASSLAGTANQPQHF. The CDR3 DNA reads TGCGCCAGCAGCTTGGCTGGGACAGCCAATCAGCCCCAGCATTTT.